Reported below is one T cell receptor beta chain. Germline CDR1 and CDR2: SGHRS and YFSETQ. Trimming removed 2 bases at V and 2 bases at J, with 10 bases between. The CDR3 has 14 residues. Method: immunoSEQ multiplex PCR; TCRdb's copy keeps in-frame clones and lacks some. Among 200,000 to 250,000 clones listed, 75% to 90% were seen once. The data derive from a study of blood T cell repertoires in COVID-19. Study overall: PBMCs, B-cell-depleted T cells, or T cells provided the cDNA or gDNA that made up the material.

Specimen: peripheral blood. The receptor comes from a man in his sixties who had recovered from COVID-19. The genes are TRBV5-1 and TRBJ2-5; possible D gene TRBD1, 6 bases. CDR3 coding DNA: TGCGCCAGCAGCTTACAGGGCCCGCAAGAGACCCAGTACTTC. As protein: CASSLQGPQETQYF.